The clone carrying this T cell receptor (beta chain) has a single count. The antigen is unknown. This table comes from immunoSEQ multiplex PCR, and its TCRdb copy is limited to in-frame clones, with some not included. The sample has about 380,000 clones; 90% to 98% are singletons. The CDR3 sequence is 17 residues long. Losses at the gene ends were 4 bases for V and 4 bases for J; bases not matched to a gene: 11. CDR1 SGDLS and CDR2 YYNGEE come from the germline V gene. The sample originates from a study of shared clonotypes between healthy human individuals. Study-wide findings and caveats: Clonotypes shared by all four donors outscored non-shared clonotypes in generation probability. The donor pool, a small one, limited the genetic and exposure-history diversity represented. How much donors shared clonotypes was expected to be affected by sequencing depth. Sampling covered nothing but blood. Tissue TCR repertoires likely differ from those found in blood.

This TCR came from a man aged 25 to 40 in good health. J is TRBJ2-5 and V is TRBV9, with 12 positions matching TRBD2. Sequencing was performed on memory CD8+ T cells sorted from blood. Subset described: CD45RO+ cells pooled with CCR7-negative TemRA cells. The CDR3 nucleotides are TGTGCCAGCAGCCCCAATTCACTAGCGGGAGGTGTAGAGACCCAGTACTTC. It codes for CASSPNSLAGGVETQYF.